This T cell receptor beta chain was obtained from a study of blood T cell repertoires in COVID-19. This table comes from immunoSEQ multiplex PCR, and its TCRdb copy is limited to in-frame clones, with some not included. Seen here are some 350,000 clones, roughly 88% observed once, and the top ten hold around 5%. The V gene's germline CDR1 is MGHDK and CDR2 SYGVNS. V was cut by 0 bases and J by 8 bases, with 16 bases left in between. The CDR3 covers 16 residues. The material sequenced was PBMCs or T cells enriched from blood (not recorded which). This receptor was obtained from a man aged 25-45 years who had recovered from COVID-19. The rearrangement links TRBV25-1 to TRBJ1-4; D is unresolved. CDR3: CASSEYPQAGREKLFF. The CDR3 DNA follows: TGTGCCAGCAGTGAATATCCCCAGGCCGGTCGGGAAAAACTGTTTTTT.